The table lists the clone carrying this T cell receptor (beta chain) with a few counts. This record belongs to a study of blood T cell repertoires in COVID-19. Study at large: Nucleic acid was either cDNA or gDNA, and it came from T cells, B-cell-depleted T cells, or PBMCs.

Trimming took 4 bases from V and 2 from J; bases not matched to a gene: 5. The CDR3 covers 15 residues. CDR1 and CDR2 from the germline V gene are LNHDA and SQIVND (reference sequence). Sequencing was performed with immunoSEQ multiplex PCR; in TCRdb, only in-frame clones are kept and a portion is missing. Of about 140,000 clones listed, almost 85% were seen once; the top ten hold less than 3%. V gene TRBV19 combines with J gene TRBJ2-7; 10 positions agree with TRBD1. Sequenced input: peripheral blood. The source of this sequence is a man aged 50 or older with acute or convalescent COVID-19. Here the CDR3 DNA reads TGTGCCAGTAGTAGTCCGGGACAGGGGACCTACGAGCAGTACTTC. This sequence encodes CASSSPGQGTYEQYF.